Following are 4 T cell receptor beta chains from one sample sequenced in a study of shared clonotypes between healthy human individuals (dated by TCRdb to about 2020). Libraries were made using the immunoSEQ multiplex PCR assay. TCRdb took over this immuneACCESS table, retaining in-frame rearrangements with V and J assigned. Such tables are incomplete; in checked studies, under half of the missing clones stem from an unresolved V gene, and the remainder is unexplained. This sample gives approximately 640,000 clones in total; 55% to 75% of them show up just once. Around 2% of the sample is in the top ten clones. Sequencing used memory CD4+ T cells sorted from blood. The intended sense of this specimen's cell subset or site label: CD45RA-negative fraction. The receptors derive from a woman aged 25 to 45 in good health.

This clone was recorded once. The rearrangement uses TRBV6-1 and TRBJ1-2, with D perhaps TRBD1 (5 bases). In germline, CDR1 is MNHNS, CDR2 SASEGT. Trimming pared 6 bases from V and 8 bases from J, leaving 13 bases between. The CDR3 is 12 amino acids. CDR3 bases: TGTGCCAGCAGAGGGACTTTATGGGGCTACACCTTC. Translated: CASRGTLWGYTF.

This sequence joins TRBV7-9 and TRBJ1-1, with D unresolved. CDR3 size: 15 residues. V lost 2 bases to trimming and J lost 0 bases, with 10 bases between them. Germline lookup yields CDR1 SEHNR and CDR2 FQNEAQ (reference sequence). For the CDR3, the DNA is TGTGCCAGCAGCTTACCGGAAAGGATGAACACTGAAGCTTTCTTT. It is translated as CASSLPERMNTEAFF.

The J gene is TRBJ2-1, the V gene TRBV25-1; 10 bases fit TRBD1. Germline CDR1 reads MGHDK; CDR2 reads SYGVNS. This CDR3 is built from 17 residues. The ends lost 2 bases at V and 6 bases at J; junction bases unmatched: 10. Written as DNA, the CDR3 is TGTGCCAGCAGTGAACCTAAAGGGACAGGGGCCCTCAATGAGCAGTTCTTC. Its protein product is CASSEPKGTGALNEQFF.

This clone showed up just a few times. This chain connects TRBV28 to TRBJ1-2, with a possible D match to TRBD1 (5 bases). This CDR3 region has 12 residues. CDR1 MDHEN and CDR2 SYDVKM come from the germline V gene. Trimming removed 6 bases from V and 5 bases from J, with 10 bases in between. The CDR3 reads CASREQAYGYTF. Written as DNA, the CDR3 is TGTGCCAGCAGAGAACAGGCTTATGGCTACACCTTC.